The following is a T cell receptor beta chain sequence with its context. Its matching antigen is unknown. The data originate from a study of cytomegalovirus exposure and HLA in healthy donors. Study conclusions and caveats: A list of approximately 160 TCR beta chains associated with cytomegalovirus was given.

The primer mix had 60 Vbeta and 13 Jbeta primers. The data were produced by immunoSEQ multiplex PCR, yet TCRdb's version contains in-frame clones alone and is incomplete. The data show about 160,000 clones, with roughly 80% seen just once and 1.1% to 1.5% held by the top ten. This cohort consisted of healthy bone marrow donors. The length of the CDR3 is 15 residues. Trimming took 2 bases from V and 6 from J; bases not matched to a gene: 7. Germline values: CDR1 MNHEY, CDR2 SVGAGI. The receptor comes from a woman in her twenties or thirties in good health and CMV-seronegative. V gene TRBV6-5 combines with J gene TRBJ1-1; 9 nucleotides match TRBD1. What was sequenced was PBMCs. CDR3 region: CASSYRGQGYAEAFF. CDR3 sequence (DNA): TGTGCCAGCAGTTACAGGGGACAGGGTTATGCTGAAGCTTTCTTT.